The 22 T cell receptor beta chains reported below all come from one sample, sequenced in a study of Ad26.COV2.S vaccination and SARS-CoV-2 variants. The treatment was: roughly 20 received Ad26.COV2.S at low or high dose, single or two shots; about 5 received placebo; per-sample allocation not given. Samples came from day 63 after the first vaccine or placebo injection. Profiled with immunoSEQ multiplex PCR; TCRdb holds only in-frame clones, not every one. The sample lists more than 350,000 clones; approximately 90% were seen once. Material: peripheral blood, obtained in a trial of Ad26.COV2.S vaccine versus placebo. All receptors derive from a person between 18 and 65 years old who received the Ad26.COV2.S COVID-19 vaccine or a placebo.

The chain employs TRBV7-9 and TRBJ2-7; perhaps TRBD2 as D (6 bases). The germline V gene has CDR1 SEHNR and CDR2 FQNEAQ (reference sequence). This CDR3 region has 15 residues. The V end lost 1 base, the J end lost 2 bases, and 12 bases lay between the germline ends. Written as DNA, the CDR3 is TGTGCCAGCAGCTTAGTTCCGGGACTCGCCTACGAGCAGTACTTC. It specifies CASSLVPGLAYEQYF.

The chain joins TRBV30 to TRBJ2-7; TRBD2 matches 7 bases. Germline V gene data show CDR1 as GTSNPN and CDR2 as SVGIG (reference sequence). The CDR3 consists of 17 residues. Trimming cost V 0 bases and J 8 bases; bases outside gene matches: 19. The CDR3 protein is CAWSVLSGLTDGGKQYF. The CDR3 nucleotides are TGTGCCTGGAGTGTACTATCCGGTTTGACGGACGGGGGGAAGCAGTACTTC.

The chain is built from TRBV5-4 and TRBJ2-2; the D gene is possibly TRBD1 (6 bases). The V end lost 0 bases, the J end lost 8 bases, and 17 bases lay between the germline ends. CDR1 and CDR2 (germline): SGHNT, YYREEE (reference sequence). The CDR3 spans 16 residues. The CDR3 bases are TGTGCCAGCAGCTTGGACCTTAGCAGAGGGACAGGGGAGCTGTTTTTT. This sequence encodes CASSLDLSRGTGELFF.

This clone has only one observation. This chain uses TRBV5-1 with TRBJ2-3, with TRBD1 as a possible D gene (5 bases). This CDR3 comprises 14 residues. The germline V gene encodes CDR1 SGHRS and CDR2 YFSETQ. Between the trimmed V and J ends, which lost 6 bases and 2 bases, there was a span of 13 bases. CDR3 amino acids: CASTRQGYTDTQYF. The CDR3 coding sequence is TGCGCCAGCACGCGGCAGGGATACACAGATACGCAGTATTTT. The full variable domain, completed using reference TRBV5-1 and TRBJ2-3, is KAGVTQTPRYLIKTRGQQVTLSCSPISGHRSVSWYQQTPGQGLQFLFEYFSETQRNKGNFPGRFSGRQFSNSRSEMNVSTLELGDSALYLCASTRQGYTDTQYFGPGTRLTVL.

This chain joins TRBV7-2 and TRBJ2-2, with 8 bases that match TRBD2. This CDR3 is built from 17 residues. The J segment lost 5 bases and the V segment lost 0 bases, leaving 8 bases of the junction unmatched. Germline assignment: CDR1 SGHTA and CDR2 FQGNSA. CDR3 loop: CASSLAPGGPTTGELFF. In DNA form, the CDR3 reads TGTGCCAGCAGCTTAGCGCCGGGAGGGCCAACAACCGGGGAGCTGTTTTTT.

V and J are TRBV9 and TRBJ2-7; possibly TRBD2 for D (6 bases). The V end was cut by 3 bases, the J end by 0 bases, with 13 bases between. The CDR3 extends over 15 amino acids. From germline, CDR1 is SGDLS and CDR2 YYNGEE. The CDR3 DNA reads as TGTGCCAGCAGCGCCGGGGGACTTTACTCCTACGAGCAGTACTTC. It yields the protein CASSAGGLYSYEQYF.

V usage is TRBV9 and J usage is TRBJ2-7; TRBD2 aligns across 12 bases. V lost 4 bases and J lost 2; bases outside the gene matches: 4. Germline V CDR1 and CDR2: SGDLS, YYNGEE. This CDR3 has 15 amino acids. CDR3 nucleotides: TGTGCCAGCAGCTCGCGGACTAGCGGGACCTACGAGCAGTACTTC. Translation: CASSSRTSGTYEQYF.

As DNA, the CDR3 is TGTGCCAGCTCACCGGACGGAACCAATGAGCAGTTCTTC. Translated: CASSPDGTNEQFF. V usage is TRBV18 and J usage is TRBJ2-1, with D unclear. Germline V CDR1 and CDR2: KGHSH, LQKENI. With 3 bases removed from V and 6 bases from J, the gap between germline ends came to 9 bases. The CDR3 is made up of 13 amino acids.

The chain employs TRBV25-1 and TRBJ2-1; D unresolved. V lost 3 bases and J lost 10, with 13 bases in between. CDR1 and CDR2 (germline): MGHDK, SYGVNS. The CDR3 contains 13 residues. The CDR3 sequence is CASSEGIAREQFF. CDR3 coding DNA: TGTGCCAGCAGTGAGGGAATAGCAAGGGAGCAGTTCTTC.

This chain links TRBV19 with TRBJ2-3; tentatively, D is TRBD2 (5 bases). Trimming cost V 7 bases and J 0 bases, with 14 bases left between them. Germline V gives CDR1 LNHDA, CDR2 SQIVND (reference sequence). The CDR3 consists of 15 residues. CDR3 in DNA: TGTGCCAGTAAGGAAAGAGCGGCTAGCACAGATACGCAGTATTTT. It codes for CASKERAASTDTQYF. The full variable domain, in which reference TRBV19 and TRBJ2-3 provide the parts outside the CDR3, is DGGITQSPKYLFRKEGQNVTLSCEQNLNHDAMYWYRQDPGQGLRLIYYSQIVNDFQKGDIAEGYSVSREKKESFPLTVTSAQKNPTAFYLCASKERAASTDTQYFGPGTRLTVL.

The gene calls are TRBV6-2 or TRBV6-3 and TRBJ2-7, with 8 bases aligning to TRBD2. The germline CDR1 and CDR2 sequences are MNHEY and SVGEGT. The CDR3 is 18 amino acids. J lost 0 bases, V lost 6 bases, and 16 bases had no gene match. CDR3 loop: CASSRGLSGRFPSYEQYF. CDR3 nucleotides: TGTGCCAGCAGCCGAGGGTTGAGCGGGAGATTCCCCTCCTACGAGCAGTACTTC.

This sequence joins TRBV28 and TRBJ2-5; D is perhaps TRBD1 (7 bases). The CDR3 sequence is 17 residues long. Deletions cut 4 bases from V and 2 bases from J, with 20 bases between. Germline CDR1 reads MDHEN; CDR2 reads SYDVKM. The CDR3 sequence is CASSSLGRQGGQETQYF. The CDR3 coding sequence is TGTGCCAGCAGTTCCCTTGGACGGCAGGGGGGACAAGAGACCCAGTACTTC.

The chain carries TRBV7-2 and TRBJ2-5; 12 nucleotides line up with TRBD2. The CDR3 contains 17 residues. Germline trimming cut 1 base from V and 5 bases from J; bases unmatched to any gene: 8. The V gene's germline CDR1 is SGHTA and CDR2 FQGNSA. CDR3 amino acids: CASSLGSTSGSVETQYF. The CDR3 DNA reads TGTGCCAGCAGCTTAGGCTCGACTAGCGGGAGTGTTGAGACCCAGTACTTC.

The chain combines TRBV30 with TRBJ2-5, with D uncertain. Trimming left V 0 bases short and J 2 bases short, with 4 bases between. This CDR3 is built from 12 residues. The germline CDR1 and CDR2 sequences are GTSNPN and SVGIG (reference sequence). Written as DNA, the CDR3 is TGTGCCTGGAGTGTCCAGCAAGAGACCCAGTACTTC. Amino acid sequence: CAWSVQQETQYF.

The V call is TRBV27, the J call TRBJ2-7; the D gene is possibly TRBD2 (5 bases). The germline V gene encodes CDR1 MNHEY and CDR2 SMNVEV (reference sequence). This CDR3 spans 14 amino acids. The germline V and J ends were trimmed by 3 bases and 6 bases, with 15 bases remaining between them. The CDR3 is CASSFGSGGLEQYF. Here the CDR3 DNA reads TGTGCCAGCAGTTTTGGCAGCGGTGGGCTCGAGCAGTACTTC.

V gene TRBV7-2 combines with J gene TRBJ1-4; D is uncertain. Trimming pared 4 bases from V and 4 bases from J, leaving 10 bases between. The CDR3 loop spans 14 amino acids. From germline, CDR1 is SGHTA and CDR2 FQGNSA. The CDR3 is CASSSDTFNEKLFF. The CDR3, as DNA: TGTGCCAGCAGCTCCGACACTTTTAATGAAAAACTGTTTTTT.

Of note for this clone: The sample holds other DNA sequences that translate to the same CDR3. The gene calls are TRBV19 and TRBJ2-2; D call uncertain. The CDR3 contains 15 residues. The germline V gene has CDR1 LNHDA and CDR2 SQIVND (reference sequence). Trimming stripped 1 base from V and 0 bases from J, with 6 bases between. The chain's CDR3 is CASSIGGSNTGELFF. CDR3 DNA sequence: TGTGCCAGTAGTATAGGAGGTTCGAACACCGGGGAGCTGTTTTTT.

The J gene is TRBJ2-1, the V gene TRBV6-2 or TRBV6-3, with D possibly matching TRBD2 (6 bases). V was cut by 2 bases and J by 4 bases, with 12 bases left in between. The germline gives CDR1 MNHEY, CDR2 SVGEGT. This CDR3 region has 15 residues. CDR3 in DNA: TGTGCCAGCAGTTACGGGAGGACGGGATACAATGAGCAGTTCTTC. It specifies CASSYGRTGYNEQFF.

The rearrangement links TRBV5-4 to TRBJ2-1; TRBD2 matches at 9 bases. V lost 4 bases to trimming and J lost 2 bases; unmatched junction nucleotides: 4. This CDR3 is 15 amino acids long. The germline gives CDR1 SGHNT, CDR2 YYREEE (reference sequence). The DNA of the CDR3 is TGTGCCAGCAGCCTTCTAGCGGGACCCTACAATGAGCAGTTCTTC. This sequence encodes CASSLLAGPYNEQFF.

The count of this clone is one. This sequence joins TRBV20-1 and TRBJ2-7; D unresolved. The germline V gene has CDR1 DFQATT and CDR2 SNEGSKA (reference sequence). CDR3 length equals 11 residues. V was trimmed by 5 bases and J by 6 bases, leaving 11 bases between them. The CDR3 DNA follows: TGCAGTGCTCCTGGATGGTTCGAGCAGTACTTC. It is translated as CSAPGWFEQYF.

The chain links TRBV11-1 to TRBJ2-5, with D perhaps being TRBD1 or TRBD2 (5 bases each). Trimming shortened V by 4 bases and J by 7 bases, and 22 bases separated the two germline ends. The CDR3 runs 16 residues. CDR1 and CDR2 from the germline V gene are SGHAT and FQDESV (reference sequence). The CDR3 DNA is TGTGCCAGCAGCTCGGCCGGGGCGGCAGCGACCGGGACCCAGTACTTC. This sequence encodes CASSSAGAAATGTQYF.

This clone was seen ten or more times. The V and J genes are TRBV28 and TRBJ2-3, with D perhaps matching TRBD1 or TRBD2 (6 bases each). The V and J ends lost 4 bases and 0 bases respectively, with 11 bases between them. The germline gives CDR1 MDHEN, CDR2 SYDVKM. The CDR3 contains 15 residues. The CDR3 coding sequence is TGTGCCAGCAGTTCTCTAGGGGGGAGCACAGATACGCAGTATTTT. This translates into CASSSLGGSTDTQYF.